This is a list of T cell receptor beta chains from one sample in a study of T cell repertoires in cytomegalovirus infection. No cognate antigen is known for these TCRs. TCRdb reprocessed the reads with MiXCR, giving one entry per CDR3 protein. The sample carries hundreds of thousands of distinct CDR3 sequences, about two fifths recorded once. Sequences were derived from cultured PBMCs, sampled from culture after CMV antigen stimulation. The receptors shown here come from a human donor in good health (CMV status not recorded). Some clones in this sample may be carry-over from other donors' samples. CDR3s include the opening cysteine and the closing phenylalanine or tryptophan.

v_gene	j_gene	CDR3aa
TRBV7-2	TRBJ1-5	CASSPHRGGQPQHF
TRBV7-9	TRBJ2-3	CASSSTPTDTQYF
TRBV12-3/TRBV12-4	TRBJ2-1	CASSLGTSGRGSYNEQFF
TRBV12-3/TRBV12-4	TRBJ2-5	CASSLGGQTQYF
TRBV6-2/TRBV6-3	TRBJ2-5	CANSTDRGRETQYF
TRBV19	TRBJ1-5	CASSKGAVRQPQHF
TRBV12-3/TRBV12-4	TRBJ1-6	CASSTQTYNSPLHF
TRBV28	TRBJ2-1	CASPPGKTLGNEQFF
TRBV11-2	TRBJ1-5	CASSRKGENQPQHF
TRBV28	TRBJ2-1	CASSLPGSTEQFF
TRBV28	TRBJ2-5	CASSSASGSATQYF
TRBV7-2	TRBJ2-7	CASSVTGPFYEQYF
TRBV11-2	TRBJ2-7	CASSPRAGLTYEQYF
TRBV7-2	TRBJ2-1	CASSYRTSPYNEQFF
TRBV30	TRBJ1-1	CAWTSKGRTEAFF
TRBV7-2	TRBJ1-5	CASSLVGVGNQPQHF
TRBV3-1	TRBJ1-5	CASSPKFRNQPQHF
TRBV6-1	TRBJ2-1	CASSGGQYNEQFF
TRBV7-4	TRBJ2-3	CASSGDRIFDTQYF
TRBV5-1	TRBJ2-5	CASSLVLAGRGETQYF
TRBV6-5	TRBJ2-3	CASSSGPDFSTDTQYF
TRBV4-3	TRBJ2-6	CASSQDTPPGGSGANVLTF
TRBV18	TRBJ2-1	CASSPRVASSYNEQFF
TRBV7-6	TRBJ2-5	CASSNGQGISETQYF
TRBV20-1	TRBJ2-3	CSATDRGRVDTQYF
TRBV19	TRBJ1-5	CASSHSRTGGISNQPQHF